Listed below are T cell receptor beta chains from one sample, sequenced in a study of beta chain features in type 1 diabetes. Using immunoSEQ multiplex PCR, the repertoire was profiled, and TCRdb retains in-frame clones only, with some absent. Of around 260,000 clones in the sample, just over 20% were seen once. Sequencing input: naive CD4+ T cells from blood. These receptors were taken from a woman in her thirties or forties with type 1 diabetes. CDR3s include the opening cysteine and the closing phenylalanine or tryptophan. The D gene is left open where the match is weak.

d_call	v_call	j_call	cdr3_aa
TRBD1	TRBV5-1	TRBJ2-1	CASSLGQGSYNEQFF
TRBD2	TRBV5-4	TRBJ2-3	CASSRLAGGPGTDTQYF
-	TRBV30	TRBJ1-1	CAWSSYGQPNTEAFF
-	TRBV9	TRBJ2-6	CASSQGSGANVLTF
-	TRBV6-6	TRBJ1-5	CASRGLGNQPQHF
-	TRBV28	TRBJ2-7	CASSSSRHEQYF
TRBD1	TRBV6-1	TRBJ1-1	CASSGETGALNTEAFF
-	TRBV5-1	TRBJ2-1	CASSLVKGGNEQFF
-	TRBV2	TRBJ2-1	CASSESSRQFF
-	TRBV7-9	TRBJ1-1	CASSSQEITEAFF
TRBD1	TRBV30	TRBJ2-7	CAWSVRGGNYEQYF
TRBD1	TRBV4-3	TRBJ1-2	CASHGQGQGGGYTF
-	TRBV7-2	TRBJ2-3	CASSLAQDPDTQYF
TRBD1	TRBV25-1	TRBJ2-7	CASSDFPGTGAYEQYF
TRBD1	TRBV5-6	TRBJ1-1	CASSSQGAPWNTEAFF
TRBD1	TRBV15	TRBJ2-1	CATSRSVGQGANEQFF
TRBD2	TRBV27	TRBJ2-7	CASRGTSGSSYEQYF